A single sample is the source of the 13 T cell receptor beta chains below, sequenced in a study of identical twins. TCRdb ran MiXCR on the 5' RACE reads and lists one entry per CDR3 protein. The table lists a few hundred thousand distinct CDR3 sequences, around 8.3% of them singletons. In addition, the sample was reused for a study of yellow fever vaccine responses in identical twins.

What was sequenced was CD8+ T cells sorted from blood. The receptor source for this set is a woman between 18 and 29 years old in good health.

This clonotype was seen a few times. The chain uses TRBV10-3 and TRBJ1-2; no clear D gene. CDR3 length: 17 residues. V lost 1 base and J lost 4, with 19 bases in between. Germline CDR1 is ENHRY and CDR2 is SYGVKD. The CDR3: CAISEWSGGSQSYGYTF. The CDR3 DNA follows: TGTGCCATCAGTGAGTGGTCTGGCGGCAGCCAATCCTATGGCTACACCTTC.

The rearrangement uses TRBV7-3 and TRBJ2-5; 7 bases are a match to TRBD1. Germline-derived CDR1 and CDR2 are SGHTA and FQGTGA. J gave up 1 base and V 5 bases, and 1 base lay outside the gene matches. CDR3 length: 13 amino acids. For the CDR3, the DNA is TGTGCCAGCAGCCGGGACAGCCAAGAGACCCAGTACTTC. It is translated as CASSRDSQETQYF. The complete variable domain, with remaining parts taken from reference TRBV7-3 and TRBJ2-5, reads GAGVSQTPSNKVTEKGKYVELRCDPISGHTALYWYRQSLGQGPEFLIYFQGTGAADDSGLPNDRFFAVRPEGSVSTLKIQRTERGDSAVYLCASSRDSQETQYFGPGTRLLVL.

A few counts support this clonotype. The chain recombines TRBV24-1 with TRBJ2-1; tentatively, D is TRBD1 (5 bases). This CDR3 has 14 amino acids. V lost 0 bases, J lost 6 bases, and 8 bases lay in between. Germline loops: CDR1 KGHDR, CDR2 SFDVKD. Here the CDR3 DNA reads TGTGCCACCAGTGATTTGGGGGCGGCCAATGAGCAGTTCTTC. As protein: CATSDLGAANEQFF.

This clonotype was picked up one time. V and J are TRBV5-6 and TRBJ2-7; 7 bases align to TRBD2. Per the germline V gene, CDR1 is SGHDT and CDR2 is YYEEEE. With 7 bases clipped from V and 3 bases from J, the junction kept 4 bases outside the gene matches. This CDR3 spans 12 amino acids. CDR3: CASGGGGYEQYF. DNA of the CDR3: TGTGCCAGCGGGGGGGGTGGCTACGAGCAGTACTTC.

This clonotype was counted a few times. The chain has TRBV4-3 and TRBJ2-7, with 7 bases identical to TRBD1. The CDR3 has 15 residues. Germline-derived CDR1 and CDR2 are LGHNA and YSLEER. V lost 0 bases and J lost 2; bases outside the gene matches: 4. The CDR3, as DNA: TGCGCCAGCAGCCAAGATGGGGACAGAGCCTACGAGCAGTACTTC. It is translated as CASSQDGDRAYEQYF.

The gene calls are TRBV5-6 and TRBJ2-1; the match to TRBD2 covers 8 bases. The CDR3 is 17 residues long. Germline V lookup: CDR1 SGHDT, CDR2 YYEEEE. The junction had 8 bases not matched to a gene; V was cut back by 1 base and J by 2 bases. CDR3 amino acids: CASSLTSGGNTYNEQFF. CDR3 bases: TGTGCCAGCAGCTTGACTAGCGGAGGAAATACCTACAATGAGCAGTTCTTC.

This clonotype was observed at least ten times. V and J are TRBV27 and TRBJ2-7; 7 bases line up with TRBD1. With V trimmed by 3 bases and J by 5 bases, 13 bases remained unmatched. This CDR3 contains 16 residues. Germline V gene data show CDR1 as MNHEY and CDR2 as SMNVEV (reference sequence). In DNA, the CDR3 is TGTGCCAGCAGTTTGGGGTCGACAGGGAGACTCGACGAGCAGTACTTC. It codes for CASSLGSTGRLDEQYF.

This clonotype showed up many times. Relative to the germline gene, one junction end is altered; a read error may explain this. This sequence joins TRBV7-9 and TRBJ2-1; 12 bases match TRBD2. Germline CDR1 reads SEHNR; CDR2 reads FQNEAQ (reference sequence). The CDR3 is 15 amino acids. The CDR3 nucleotides are TGTGCCAGCAGCCTAGCGGGAGGGCCCCGAAATGAGCAGTTCTTC. It yields the protein CASSLAGGPRNEQFF.

V is TRBV3-1 and J is TRBJ1-5, with unresolved D. The V end was cut by 10 bases, the J end by 0 bases, with 4 bases between. CDR1 is LGHDT and CDR2 is YNNKEL in the germline V gene (reference sequence). The CDR3 contains 11 residues. CDR3 coding DNA: TGTGCCAAGCATAGCAATCAGCCCCAGCATTTT. Its translation: CAKHSNQPQHF.

This clonotype was found many times. This chain links TRBV5-1 with TRBJ2-2; D is ambiguous. Between the trimmed V and J ends, which lost 3 bases and 7 bases, there was a span of 7 bases. Germline values: CDR1 SGHRS, CDR2 YFSETQ. The CDR3 is made up of 12 amino acids. The CDR3 bases are TGCGCCAGCAGCTGGGATTACGGGGAGCTGTTTTTT. The encoded protein is CASSWDYGELFF.

The V gene is TRBV10-3, the J gene TRBJ2-6; perhaps TRBD1 as D (5 bases). Germline V gene lookup returns CDR1 ENHRY and CDR2 SYGVKD. Trimming took off 5 bases at V and 0 bases at J, with 8 bases between the two ends. The length of the CDR3 is 15 residues. The CDR3 protein is CAISTGSSGANVLTF. DNA for the CDR3: TGTGCCATCAGTACAGGTTCCTCTGGGGCCAACGTCCTGACTTTC.

This clonotype came up many times. The V call is TRBV10-2, the J call TRBJ2-3, with 7 bases fitting TRBD1. Trimming removed 8 bases from V and 3 bases from J; junction bases left unmatched: 8. Germline V gives CDR1 WSHSY, CDR2 SAAADI. This CDR3 spans 14 amino acids. CDR3 nucleotides: TGCGCCAGCTTGCCGGGACAGTCGACAGATACGCAGTATTTT. Translation gives CASLPGQSTDTQYF.

This clonotype was observed a few times. This chain uses TRBV11-1 with TRBJ1-1, with 10 nucleotides matching TRBD1. The CDR3 is 15 residues long. V trimming: 4 bases; J trimming: 4 bases; junction bases outside the gene matches: 6. CDR1 is SGHAT and CDR2 is FQDESV in the germline V gene (reference sequence). The DNA of the CDR3 is TGTGCCAGCAGCTCCCCCGGGACAGGGGCCACTGAAGCTTTCTTT. Residues: CASSSPGTGATEAFF.